The clone carrying this TCR beta chain was seen ten or more times. Antigen specificity is unknown. It was RNA transcripts that yielded the amplified TCR beta CDR3 regions. The HTBI primer set served for first-round RT-PCR of the TCR CDR3. TCRdb reanalysed the multiplex PCR reads using MiXCR and keeps one entry per CDR3 protein. In the table there are 500,000 to 800,000 distinct CDR3 sequences, 14% of which are singletons. This record comes from a study of T cells in Graves' hyperthyroidism and ophthalmopathy. The overall study: Peripheral blood samples were taken at initial diagnosis, prior to any treatment. Study-wide results and limits: Blood also held most thyroid clonotypes expanded beyond 0.001.

With duration under 3 months, ophthalmopathy was active: Clinical Activity Score at least 3, NOSPECS at least 4. Uncontrolled infection, other autoimmune disease, pregnancy or lactation barred patients from enrollment. This clonotype originated in a woman in her 50s with Graves' ophthalmopathy. Sequencing was performed on blood.

The DNA for the CDR3 is TGCGCCAGCAGCTTGGCCGCGACGCCGAGTACTGAAGCTTTCTTT. Protein product: CASSLAATPSTEAFF. The V and J genes are TRBV5-1 and TRBJ1-1; D call uncertain. Deletions cut 0 bases from V and 5 bases from J, with 14 bases between. CDR3 length: 15 amino acids. Germline CDR1 reads SGHRS; CDR2 reads YFSETQ. Based on the CDR3 plus reference TRBV5-1 and TRBJ1-1, the full variable domain is KAGVTQTPRYLIKTRGQQVTLSCSPISGHRSVSWYQQTPGQGLQFLFEYFSETQRNKGNFPGRFSGRQFSNSRSEMNVSTLELGDSALYLCASSLAATPSTEAFFGQGTRLTVV.